This T cell receptor (beta chain) stems from a study of CD8 T cells in Susac syndrome. Germline trimming cut 4 bases from V and 4 bases from J; bases unmatched to any gene: 11. Germline values: CDR1 LNHDA, CDR2 SQIVND (reference sequence). The CDR3 sequence is 16 residues long. RNA totalling roughly 0.45 to 1 ug underwent reverse transcription with random hexamers. TCRdb called the immunoSEQ multiplex PCR reads again in MiXCR, with one record for every CDR3 protein. The sample has about 250,000 distinct CDR3 sequences, about 94% seen once; the top ten hold approximately 0.072%. The sequence was obtained from a human donor with multiple sclerosis. Material for sequencing was CD4+ T cells from PBMCs. This chain joins TRBV19 and TRBJ1-2; 8 nucleotides line up with TRBD1. CDR3 region: CASSRRAAGGSYGYTF. The CDR3 DNA sequence: TGTGCCAGTAGTAGACGGGCGGCAGGGGGCAGCTATGGCTACACCTTC.